Sequencing of this TCR beta chain was carried out in a study of cytomegalovirus exposure and HLA in healthy donors. Study-level points and caveats: Reported results showed that the classifier diagnosed cytomegalovirus status with high specificity and sensitivity.

The data were produced by immunoSEQ multiplex PCR, yet TCRdb's version contains in-frame clones alone and is incomplete. The sample carries about 120,000 clones, around nine tenths recorded once. Points on this clone: Its cognate antigen is unknown.

The V and J ends lost 4 bases and 4 bases, in that order; junction bases with no gene match: 13. Germline CDR1 reads SGHKS; CDR2 reads YYEKEE (reference sequence). This CDR3 region has 19 residues. This receptor was taken from a woman in her thirties in good health and CMV-seropositive. This chain links TRBV5-5 with TRBJ2-5; TRBD2 agrees at 16 bases. The sequencing sample was made of PBMCs. The CDR3 loop reads CASSPGTSGRAFGGETQYF. CDR3 nucleotides: TGTGCCAGCAGCCCAGGGACTAGCGGGAGGGCATTTGGGGGAGAGACCCAGTACTTC.